A selection of T cell receptor beta chains follows, all from one sample in a study of blood T cells in healthy people across ages. TCRdb passed the 5' RACE reads through MiXCR, listing each CDR3 protein once. The sample contains 550,000 to 700,000 distinct CDR3 sequences, 25% to 30% of which appear only once. The sample was blood. These receptors all stem from a woman aged 65 to 85 in good health. Each CDR3 is given with its conserved first and last residue. Fields, in order: J gene, clone size, CDR3 length, D gene, V gene, CDR3 protein, CDR3 DNA. The D gene is left open where the match is weak. Clone size is stated in some rows and not others, as once, few, many or a class when expanded.

TRBJ2-1	.	12	.	TRBV4-3	CASSQDRGTLTF	TGCGCCAGCAGCCAAGATCGGGGGACTCTAACCTTC
TRBJ1-4	.	13	.	TRBV20-1	CSARDRLPEKLFF	TGCAGTGCTCGAGACAGACTACCGGAAAAACTGTTTTTT
TRBJ2-1	many	16	TRBD2	TRBV2	CASSGFSGGIDNEQFF	TGTGCCAGCAGTGGGTTTAGCGGGGGTATCGACAATGAGCAGTTCTTC
TRBJ2-7	.	15	TRBD2	TRBV20-1	CSAQGLAGPLYEQYF	TGCAGTGCTCAAGGACTAGCGGGGCCTCTTTACGAGCAGTACTTC
TRBJ2-7	.	16	TRBD1	TRBV4-2	CASSHLGQGANYEQYF	TGTGCCAGCAGCCATCTGGGACAGGGGGCGAACTACGAGCAGTACTTC
TRBJ1-1	.	15	.	TRBV5-1	CASSLRTGDSTEAFF	TGCGCCAGCAGCTTGCGTACGGGGGATAGCACTGAAGCTTTCTTT
TRBJ1-4	few	12	.	TRBV29-1	CSVLPTNEKLFF	TGCAGCGTGCTTCCAACTAATGAAAAACTGTTTTTT
TRBJ1-2	.	13	TRBD1	TRBV6-4	CASSHGQGCGYTF	TGTGCCAGCAGTCACGGACAGGGCTGTGGCTACACCTTC
TRBJ2-5	.	16	TRBD2	TRBV12-3/TRBV12-4	CASSLGWGGSQETQYF	TGTGCCAGCAGTTTGGGTTGGGGGGGAAGCCAAGAGACCCAGTACTTC
TRBJ1-1	many	15	TRBD1	TRBV7-9	CASSLGGGADTEAFF	TGTGCCAGCAGCCTAGGGGGCGGGGCAGACACTGAAGCTTTCTTT
TRBJ1-1	.	12	.	TRBV6-2/TRBV6-3	CASSPWGAEAFF	TGTGCCAGCAGCCCGTGGGGTGCTGAAGCTTTCTTT
TRBJ1-1	few	17	.	TRBV5-6	CASSSKGPRVKNTEAFF	TGTGCCAGCAGCTCCAAGGGGCCTCGGGTTAAGAACACTGAAGCTTTCTTT
TRBJ1-6	.	16	.	TRBV6-1	CASRRDSTGNNSPLHF	TGTGCCAGCAGACGAGACAGTACGGGGAATAATTCACCCCTCCACTTT
TRBJ1-1	.	17	.	TRBV21-1	CASTLTGGGRVNTEAFF	TGTGCCAGCACCCTGACAGGGGGCGGACGGGTGAACACTGAAGCTTTCTTT
TRBJ1-4	.	15	.	TRBV7-2	CASSLQRGRGEKLFF	TGTGCCAGCAGCCTCCAGCGGGGCAGGGGTGAAAAACTGTTTTTT
TRBJ2-5	.	15	TRBD2	TRBV20-1	CSAKASGSHLETQYF	TGCAGTGCGAAGGCTAGCGGGAGCCATTTAGAGACCCAGTACTTC
TRBJ2-5	.	16	.	TRBV11-2	CASSLVRAGANNEQLF	TGTGCCAGCAGCTTAGTTCGCGCCGGGGCCAACAATGAGCAGCTCTTC
TRBJ1-3	few	16	TRBD1	TRBV24-1	CATSRPTGARGNTIYF	TGTGCCACCAGCCGTCCGACAGGGGCAAGGGGAAACACCATATATTTT
TRBJ1-5	.	12	.	TRBV20-1	CSAAQPQEPQHF	TGCAGTGCGGCACAGCCGCAGGAGCCCCAGCATTTT
TRBJ2-5	few	12	.	TRBV4-1	CASSQEPQIRYF	TGCGCCAGCAGCCAAGAACCCCAAATCCGGTACTTC
TRBJ2-2	.	16	.	TRBV6-1	CVSNRNRNPNTGELFF	TGTGTCAGCAACCGCAATAGAAATCCGAACACCGGGGAGCTGTTTTTT
TRBJ1-5	.	14	TRBD1	TRBV3-1	CASSPSGGGQPQHF	TGTGCCAGCAGCCCCTCAGGGGGGGGTCAGCCCCAGCATTTT
TRBJ1-3	.	12	.	TRBV12-3/TRBV12-4	CASGSSGNTIYF	TGTGCCAGTGGGAGCTCTGGAAACACCATATATTTT
TRBJ2-3	.	17	TRBD2	TRBV15	CATSSGMGLGHTDTQYF	TGTGCCACCAGCAGTGGTATGGGACTAGGGCACACAGATACGCAGTATTTT
TRBJ2-7	.	14	TRBD2	TRBV9	CASSVAGGGNEQYF	TGTGCCAGCAGCGTAGCGGGGGGAGGGAACGAGCAGTACTTC
TRBJ2-3	.	14	TRBD1	TRBV20-1	CSARRGQAGDTQYF	TGCAGTGCTAGGAGGGGACAGGCTGGAGATACGCAGTATTTT
TRBJ2-5	many	16	TRBD1	TRBV10-3	CAISERTGVYQETQYF	TGTGCCATCAGTGAACGGACAGGCGTATACCAAGAGACCCAGTACTTC
TRBJ1-2	many	13	TRBD1	TRBV7-2	CASSPGGSYGYTF	TGTGCCAGCAGTCCAGGGGGCAGCTATGGCTACACCTTC
TRBJ2-3	.	16	.	TRBV7-2	CASSLASTARENTQYF	TGTGCCAGCAGCTTAGCGTCAACAGCAAGGGAGAATACGCAGTATTTT
TRBJ1-6	.	11	.	TRBV6-1	CASSTPSPLHF	TGTGCCAGCAGCACTCCTTCACCCCTCCACTTT
TRBJ2-3	.	15	TRBD1	TRBV5-1	CASSPMDRETDTQYF	TGCGCCAGCAGCCCGATGGACAGGGAAACAGATACGCAGTATTTT
TRBJ2-7	few	11	.	TRBV29-1	CSGKDHYEQYF	TGCAGCGGTAAGGATCACTACGAGCAGTACTTC
TRBJ2-1	.	15	.	TRBV5-1	CASSLNGHSTNEQFF	TGCGCCAGTAGCTTGAACGGTCATAGCACAAATGAGCAGTTCTTC
TRBJ1-4	few	14	.	TRBV20-1	CSASTTGGNEKLFF	TGCAGTGCTAGTACGACAGGCGGTAATGAAAAACTGTTTTTT
TRBJ2-3	.	11	.	TRBV19	CASKGGDTQYF	TGTGCCAGTAAGGGCGGAGATACGCAGTATTTT
TRBJ1-4	.	14	.	TRBV5-1	CASSLMTGNEKLFF	TGCGCCAGCAGCTTGATGACAGGAAATGAAAAACTGTTTTTT
TRBJ2-5	.	15	.	TRBV7-9	CASSLVGYGLETQYF	TGTGCCAGCAGCCTAGTTGGGTATGGACTGGAGACCCAGTACTTC
TRBJ1-1	.	15	.	TRBV20-1	CSARPQGTMNTEAFF	TGCAGTGCTAGACCTCAGGGAACCATGAACACTGAAGCTTTCTTT
TRBJ2-6	.	18	.	TRBV5-6	CASSLGGGRSSGANVLTF	TGTGCCAGCAGCTTGGGGGGCGGCCGCTCCTCTGGGGCCAACGTCCTGACTTTC
TRBJ1-1	.	17	TRBD1	TRBV4-3	CASSHGTGGVWYGEAFF	TGCGCCAGCAGCCATGGGACAGGGGGAGTTTGGTATGGTGAAGCTTTCTTT
TRBJ1-5	many	13	.	TRBV7-2	CASSLMEGQPQHF	TGTGCCAGCAGCTTAATGGAGGGCCAGCCCCAGCATTTT
TRBJ2-2	.	17	.	TRBV5-6	CASSSPVAWANTGELFF	TGTGCCAGCAGCTCCCCGGTGGCCTGGGCGAACACCGGGGAGCTGTTTTTT
TRBJ2-7	.	14	.	TRBV6-5	CASSYRDHSYEQYF	TGTGCCAGCAGTTACCGGGACCACTCCTACGAGCAGTACTTC
TRBJ2-5	few	14	.	TRBV5-1	CASSSDRPQETQYF	TGCGCCAGCAGCTCGGACAGACCCCAAGAGACCCAGTACTTC
TRBJ2-5	few	17	.	TRBV11-2	CASSLDREIPYQETQYF	TGTGCCAGCAGCTTAGATAGGGAGATCCCCTACCAAGAGACCCAGTACTTC
TRBJ1-1	few	15	TRBD1	TRBV7-9	CASVKQGGGNTEAFF	TGTGCCAGCGTTAAGCAGGGGGGGGGGAACACTGAAGCTTTCTTT
TRBJ2-7	.	16	TRBD2	TRBV7-2	CASSSRLAGGLYEQYF	TGTGCCAGCAGCTCCAGACTAGCGGGGGGCCTGTACGAGCAGTACTTC
TRBJ2-7	.	14	.	TRBV20-1	CSASQPRGAHEQYF	TGCAGTGCTTCTCAACCCAGGGGCGCGCACGAGCAGTACTTC